A single sample is the source of the 15 T cell receptor beta chains below, sequenced in a study of shared clonotypes between healthy human individuals. The repertoire was sequenced with immunoSEQ multiplex PCR; TCRdb's copy has only in-frame clones and lacks some. Here the sample spans about 1 million clones, around 74% being singletons. The sample consisted of memory CD4+ T cells sorted from blood. As to subset: CD45RA-negative fraction. The receptors were gathered from a man between 18 and 29 years old in good health.

The CDR3 loop is CAWSLRGRWGGELFF. The CDR3 bases are TGTGCCTGGAGTCTCAGGGGGCGCTGGGGCGGGGAGCTGTTTTTT. The chain has TRBV30 and TRBJ2-2, with 8 bases identical to TRBD1. V shed 2 bases, J shed 7 bases, and the junction held 9 bases outside the gene matches. The V gene's germline CDR1 is GTSNPN and CDR2 SVGIG (reference sequence). The CDR3 covers 15 residues.

The chain is built from TRBV2 and TRBJ2-7, with D perhaps matching TRBD1 (6 bases). Per germline, CDR1 SNHLY and CDR2 FYNNEI. This CDR3 has 15 amino acids. With 6 bases removed from V and 2 bases from J, the gap between germline ends came to 17 bases. In DNA form, the CDR3 reads TGTGCCAGCAGAGGGGGTCCCCTTGGCGCCTACGAGCAGTACTTC. Its translation: CASRGGPLGAYEQYF. The whole variable domain, remainder taken from reference TRBV2 and TRBJ2-7, is EPEVTQTPSHQVTQMGQEVILRCVPISNHLYFYWYRQILGQKVEFLVSFYNNEISEKSEIFDDQFSVERPDGSNFTLKIRSTKLEDSAMYFCASRGGPLGAYEQYFGPGTRLTVT.

This clone was recorded a few times. The chain recombines TRBV28 with TRBJ1-6; no definite D call. Trimming cost V 4 bases and J 8 bases, with 12 bases left between them. This CDR3 has 14 residues. The germline V gene has CDR1 MDHEN and CDR2 SYDVKM. The CDR3 here is CASSSGPRHSPLHF. In DNA form, the CDR3 reads TGTGCCAGCAGTTCTGGACCGAGACATTCACCCCTCCACTTT.

The genes are TRBV10-1 and TRBJ2-1, with D hard to call. The germline V gene encodes CDR1 WNHNN and CDR2 SYGVQD (reference sequence). Trimming removed 2 bases at V and 9 bases at J, with 11 bases between. The CDR3 runs 13 residues. CDR3 sequence (DNA): TGCGCCAGCAGTGAGACCGTGTTGGGTGAGCAGTTCTTC. As protein: CASSETVLGEQFF.

The genes are TRBV19 and TRBJ1-1, with a tentative D call TRBD1 (6 bases). Germline CDR1 and CDR2: LNHDA and SQIVND (reference sequence). Trimming removed 0 bases at V and 5 bases at J, with 7 bases between. CDR3 length: 13 amino acids. The CDR3 is CASSIEQGTEAFF. The CDR3 DNA reads TGTGCCAGTAGTATAGAGCAGGGGACTGAAGCTTTCTTT.

This clone was counted a single time. V is TRBV4-3 and J is TRBJ2-3; D not resolved. Trimming shortened V by 2 bases and J by 1 base, and 7 bases separated the two germline ends. The CDR3 extends over 14 amino acids. Germline V gene lookup returns CDR1 LGHNA and CDR2 YSLEER. The DNA for the CDR3 is TGCGCCAGCAGCCAATCAGCAGGCACAGATACGCAGTATTTT. Its translation: CASSQSAGTDTQYF.

The V call is TRBV6-1, the J call TRBJ2-7, with D unresolved. The V gene's germline CDR1 is MNHNS and CDR2 SASEGT. This CDR3 has 15 amino acids. Trimming took off 4 bases at V and 3 bases at J, with 16 bases between the two ends. The CDR3 nucleotides read TGTGCCAGCAGTGGAATGAGGACCGGTAACTACGAGCAGTACTTC. Translation gives CASSGMRTGNYEQYF.

In DNA, the CDR3 is TGTGCCAGTAGTATCTCGGGCGGGGACAGAAATTCACCCCTCCACTTT. Its translation: CASSISGGDRNSPLHF. The chain employs TRBV19 and TRBJ1-6, with 7 bases aligning to TRBD1. V shed 3 bases, J shed 7 bases, and the junction held 9 bases outside the gene matches. The CDR3 has 16 amino acids. The germline V gene encodes CDR1 LNHDA and CDR2 SQIVND (reference sequence).

The gene calls are TRBV18 and TRBJ2-7; 9 nucleotides match TRBD2. V lost 0 bases and J lost 6; bases outside the gene matches: 6. This CDR3 has 15 residues. Germline V gene data show CDR1 as KGHSH and CDR2 as LQKENI. CDR3 sequence (DNA): TGTGCCAGCTCACCACCGGCGGGGGGGCATCTCGAGCAGTACTTC. Protein product: CASSPPAGGHLEQYF.

This chain joins TRBV15 and TRBJ2-6; no clear D. The CDR3 is 17 amino acids. Looked up from germline, CDR1 is LNHNV and CDR2 is YYDKDF (reference sequence). V was trimmed by 0 bases and J by 4 bases, leaving 13 bases between them. CDR3 coding DNA: TGTGCCACCAGCAGAGACGGCATGAGAACCGGGGCCAACGTCCTGACTTTC. Translated, it gives CATSRDGMRTGANVLTF.

The table lists this clone with a count of one. This chain joins TRBV6-5 and TRBJ2-3; unclear D gene. V was shortened by 0 bases and J by 3 bases, with 10 bases between the two germline ends. The germline V gene has CDR1 MNHEY and CDR2 SVGAGI. This CDR3 has 15 residues. CDR3 loop: CASSYSGVGTDTQYF. The DNA for the CDR3 is TGTGCCAGCAGTTACTCCGGAGTTGGGACAGATACGCAGTATTTT.

The table lists this clone with many counts. V gene TRBV4-1 combines with J gene TRBJ2-1, with TRBD2 matching 10 bases. Germline values: CDR1 MGHRA, CDR2 YSYEKL. The CDR3 is made up of 15 amino acids. The V and J ends lost 4 bases and 5 bases, in that order; junction bases with no gene match: 5. The CDR3 DNA follows: TGCGCCAGCAGCCCAGCGGGGGGGCAGCACAATGAGCAGTTCTTC. Translation: CASSPAGGQHNEQFF.

The rearrangement links TRBV6-5 to TRBJ2-6; tentative D call: TRBD2 (6 bases). The CDR3 totals 14 residues. Trimming took off 8 bases at V and 4 bases at J, with 12 bases between the two ends. Germline CDR1 and CDR2: MNHEY and SVGAGI. The CDR3, as DNA: TGTGCCAGCGTTGCCGCGGGGGGGGCCAACGTCCTGACTTTC. Its protein is CASVAAGGANVLTF.

The genes are TRBV7-2 and TRBJ2-3, with 7 positions matching TRBD2. Germline CDR1 SGHTA, CDR2 FQGNSA. CDR3 length equals 17 residues. Trimming took 1 base from V and 1 from J; bases not matched to a gene: 8. The chain's CDR3 is CASSLGMTGGRTDTQYF. In DNA form, the CDR3 reads TGTGCCAGCAGCTTAGGAATGACGGGAGGCCGCACAGATACGCAGTATTTT.

The V gene is TRBV2, the J gene TRBJ2-2, with D possibly TRBD2 on 6 matching bases. The CDR3 is 13 amino acids. CDR1 is SNHLY and CDR2 is FYNNEI in the germline V gene. V gave up 4 bases and J gave up 8 bases, with 11 bases separating them. CDR3 loop: CASSVLAGGELFF. CDR3 coding DNA: TGTGCCAGCAGTGTACTAGCCGGAGGGGAGCTGTTTTTT.